This T cell receptor beta chain came from a study of CD8+ T cells in alopecia areata. For the study at large: Tofacitinib dosing lasted 6 to 18 months, which was then followed by 6 months off drug.

Treatment: oral pan-JAK inhibitor, 5-10 mg twice daily. Peripheral blood, together with lesional scalp punch biopsies, was collected from alopecia areata patients. The researchers isolated CD4+ and CD8+ T cells from PBMCs by sorting. The V end was cut by 3 bases, the J end by 9 bases, with 18 bases between. Germline-derived CDR1 and CDR2 are GTSNPN and SVGIG (reference sequence). There are 14 residues in the CDR3. It was cDNA, reverse transcribed from extracted RNA, that served as the sequencing template. Clones were sequenced by immunoSEQ multiplex PCR, and TCRdb holds only the in-frame ones, with some missing. The sample lists roughly 170,000 clones, roughly three fifths seen once, with roughly 13% in the top ten. This clone showed up just a few times.

The chain uses TRBV30 and TRBJ2-1, with D possibly matching TRBD2 (5 bases). The receptor's source is a human donor with alopecia areata. Material: CD8+ T cells sorted from blood, obtained at week 24, from a patient treated with tofacitinib. CDR3 sequence: CAWRSAIRRGEQFF. CDR3 sequence (DNA): TGTGCCTGGAGGAGCGCCATCCGCCGGGGTGAGCAGTTCTTC.